Reported below is one T cell receptor beta chain. Deletions cut 8 bases from V and 2 bases from J, with 10 bases between. This CDR3 contains 13 residues. Germline CDR1 MNHNY, CDR2 SVGAGI (reference sequence). Produced via immunoSEQ multiplex PCR; TCRdb's table is partial and in-frame only. The sample carries 65,000 to 80,000 clones, around 90% recorded once. The source of the sample is a study of control samples from healthy donors and cancer patients. The clonotype comes from a woman in her 50s with colorectal cancer. V is TRBV6-6 and J is TRBJ2-1; possible D gene TRBD2, 5 bases. Sequenced: PBMCs. CDR3 sequence reads: CASRDGTYNEQFF. CDR3 nucleotides: TGTGCCAGCCGAGACGGGACCTACAATGAGCAGTTCTTC.